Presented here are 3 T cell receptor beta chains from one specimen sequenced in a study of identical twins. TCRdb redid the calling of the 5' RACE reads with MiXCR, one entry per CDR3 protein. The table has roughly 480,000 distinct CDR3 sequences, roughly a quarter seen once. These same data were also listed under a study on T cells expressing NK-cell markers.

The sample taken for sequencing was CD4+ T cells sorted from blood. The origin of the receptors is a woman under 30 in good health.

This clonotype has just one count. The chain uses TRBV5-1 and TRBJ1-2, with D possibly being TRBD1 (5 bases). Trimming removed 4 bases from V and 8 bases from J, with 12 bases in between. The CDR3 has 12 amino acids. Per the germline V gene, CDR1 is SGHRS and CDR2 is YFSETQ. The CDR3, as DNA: TGCGCCAGCAGCCCAGGGAGTGAGGGCTACACCTTC. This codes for CASSPGSEGYTF.

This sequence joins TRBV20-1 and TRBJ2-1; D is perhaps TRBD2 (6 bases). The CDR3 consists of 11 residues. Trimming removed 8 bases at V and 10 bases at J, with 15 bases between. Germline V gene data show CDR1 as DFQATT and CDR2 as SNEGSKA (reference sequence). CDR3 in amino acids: CSIPDSGEQFF. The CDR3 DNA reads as TGCAGTATTCCCGATAGCGGCGAGCAGTTCTTC.

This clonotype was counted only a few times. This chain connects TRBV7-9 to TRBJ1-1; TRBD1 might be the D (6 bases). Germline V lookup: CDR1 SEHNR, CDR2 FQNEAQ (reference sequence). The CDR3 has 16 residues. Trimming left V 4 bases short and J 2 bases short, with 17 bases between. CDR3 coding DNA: TGTGCCAGCAGCTCCCGGGACAAAGGGATCAACACTGAAGCTTTCTTT. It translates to CASSSRDKGINTEAFF.